These T cell receptor beta chains were read from a single sample in a study of shared clonotypes between healthy human individuals. Clones were sequenced by immunoSEQ multiplex PCR, and TCRdb holds only the in-frame ones, with some missing. The sample includes about 470,000 clones, about four fifths seen only once; the top ten take about 12%. Sequenced: PBMCs. These receptors were taken from a middle-aged woman in good health. Some clones in this sample may be carry-over from other donors' samples. The CDR3 runs from the conserved cysteine through the conserved F or W. D genes are given only for firm matches. Size values are once, few and many counts, or a class for expanded clones, and some rows have none.

V: TRBV5-1
size: once
J: TRBJ1-1
D: NA
length: 16
CDR3: CASSLDGGDMNTEAFF
DNA: TGCGCCAGCAGCTTGGATGGCGGGGACATGAACACTGAAGCTTTCTTT

V: TRBV9
size: NA
J: TRBJ2-1
D: NA
length: 15
CDR3: CASSPNNGFINEQFF
DNA: TGTGCCAGCAGTCCTAATAACGGGTTTATCAATGAGCAGTTCTTC

V: TRBV7-8
size: NA
J: TRBJ2-7
D: TRBD1
length: 17
CDR3: CASSSLSIGQGGYEQYF
DNA: TGTGCCAGCAGCTCCTTAAGTATCGGACAGGGGGGCTACGAGCAGTACTTC

V: TRBV7-2
size: NA
J: TRBJ1-4
D: NA
length: 14
CDR3: CASSSSTLGEKLFF
DNA: TGTGCCAGCAGCTCCTCCACCCTCGGAGAAAAACTGTTTTTT

V: TRBV28
size: once
J: TRBJ1-1
D: NA
length: 14
CDR3: CASTETGGNTEAFF
DNA: TGTGCCAGCACCGAAACGGGGGGGAACACTGAAGCTTTCTTT

V: TRBV10-2
size: NA
J: TRBJ2-1
D: TRBD2
length: 14
CDR3: CASGGGGRAGEQFF
DNA: TGCGCCAGCGGGGGGGGCGGGAGGGCCGGTGAGCAGTTCTTC

V: TRBV5-1
size: NA
J: TRBJ1-4
D: TRBD1
length: 15
CDR3: CASSALQGEGEKLFF
DNA: TGCGCCAGCAGCGCTTTGCAGGGGGAAGGTGAAAAACTGTTTTTT

V: TRBV7-2
size: once
J: TRBJ2-7
D: NA
length: 13
CDR3: CASSSRISHEQYF
DNA: TGTGCCAGCAGCTCCCGGATAAGCCACGAGCAGTACTTC

V: TRBV6-1
size: NA
J: TRBJ1-4
D: NA
length: 18
CDR3: CASSVPRPGARQREKLFF
DNA: TGTGCCAGCAGTGTCCCCCGGCCGGGGGCCAGACAGAGAGAAAAACTGTTTTTT

V: TRBV14
size: many
J: TRBJ2-5
D: TRBD1
length: 13
CDR3: CASSQEQGVTQYF
DNA: TGTGCCAGCAGCCAAGAGCAGGGGGTGACCCAGTACTTC

V: TRBV9
size: NA
J: TRBJ1-5
D: NA
length: 17
CDR3: CASSVEQVPHSNQPQHF
DNA: TGTGCCAGCAGCGTAGAGCAGGTTCCCCATAGCAATCAGCCCCAGCATTTT